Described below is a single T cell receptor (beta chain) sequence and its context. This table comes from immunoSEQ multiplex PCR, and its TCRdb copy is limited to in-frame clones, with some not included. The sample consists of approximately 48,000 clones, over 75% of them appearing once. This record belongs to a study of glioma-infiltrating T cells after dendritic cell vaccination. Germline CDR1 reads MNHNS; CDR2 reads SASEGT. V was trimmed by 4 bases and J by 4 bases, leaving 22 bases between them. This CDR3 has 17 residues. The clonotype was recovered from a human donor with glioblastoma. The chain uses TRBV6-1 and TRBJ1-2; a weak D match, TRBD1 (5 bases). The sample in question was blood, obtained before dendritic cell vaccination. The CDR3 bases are TGTGCCAGCAGTGGCCTCCCCCGGAGGGACGGGGCCTATGGCTACACCTTC. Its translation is CASSGLPRRDGAYGYTF.